These T cell receptor beta chains were read from a single sample in a study of cytomegalovirus exposure and HLA in healthy donors. The assay was immunoSEQ multiplex PCR, and TCRdb's table has in-frame clones only and misses some. Counted here are 110,000 to 150,000 clones, approximately 81% occurring once; the ten biggest clones make up 2% to 3%. Sequencing used PBMCs. The receptor source for this set is a boy between 2 and 10 years old in good health and CMV-seronegative. CDR3s include the opening cysteine and the closing phenylalanine or tryptophan. Each record gives: D gene, clone size, V gene, J gene, CDR3 DNA, CDR3 protein. A D gene is named only where the DNA matches it firmly. For some rows the clone size is stated as once, few or many, or as a class when expanded; others skip it.

TRBD1	NA	TRBV28	TRBJ2-1	TGTGCCAGCGGACAGGGGGCGCGCTACAATGAGCAGTTCTTC	CASGQGARYNEQFF
NA	NA	TRBV7-2	TRBJ2-1	TGTGCCAGCAGCTTATTCGTAAGCGGCCACCGGGGCAATGAGCAGTTCTTC	CASSLFVSGHRGNEQFF
TRBD1	NA	TRBV7-2	TRBJ2-7	TGTGCCAGCAGCTTTGGGAGACAGGGAGATCGGGAGCAGTACTTC	CASSFGRQGDREQYF
TRBD2	NA	TRBV5-1	TRBJ2-3	TGCGCCAGCAGCTTAGCGGGAGCTAGCACAGATACGCAGTATTTT	CASSLAGASTDTQYF
NA	NA	TRBV12-5	TRBJ2-4	TGTGCTAGTGGGCCAGACCGGTTTTCGGGTAACCTTGCGTACTTC	CASGPDRFSGNLAYF
NA	once	TRBV6-5	TRBJ1-1	TGTGCCAGCAGTTACGGGGGGATGAACACTGAAGCTTTCTTT	CASSYGGMNTEAFF
TRBD1	NA	TRBV7-4	TRBJ2-1	TGTGCCAGCAGCTCCACCGGGACAGGGGACTTCAATGAGCAGTTCTTC	CASSSTGTGDFNEQFF
NA	few	TRBV9	TRBJ2-5	TGTGCCAGCAGCGCGGAGGGTCCTTGGGAGACCCAGTACTTC	CASSAEGPWETQYF
TRBD1	few	TRBV7-8	TRBJ1-1	TGTGCCAGCAGCGACCTCGGACAGGGGGCTTTGGGAAACACTGAAGCTTTCTTT	CASSDLGQGALGNTEAFF
TRBD1	NA	TRBV19	TRBJ1-6	TGTGCCAGTAGGAGGCGGGACAGCGAGAGCCCGAATTCACCCCTCCACTTT	CASRRRDSESPNSPLHF
NA	NA	TRBV14	TRBJ2-7	TGTGCCAGCAGCCTAAGGACAAGAACAAGCTCCTACGAGCAGTACTTC	CASSLRTRTSSYEQYF
TRBD1	NA	TRBV4-2	TRBJ1-1	TGTGCCAGCAGCCCCGTTGGACAGGGAGGGACTGAAGCTTTCTTT	CASSPVGQGGTEAFF
TRBD1	NA	TRBV2	TRBJ2-2	TGTGCCATACCAATCCGACAGGGTGTTGACGGGGAGCTGTTTTTT	CAIPIRQGVDGELFF
TRBD2	NA	TRBV5-1	TRBJ2-1	TGCGCCAGCAGCTTGAAGCGGGGGGGCTACAATGAGCAGTTCTTC	CASSLKRGGYNEQFF
NA	NA	TRBV10-3	TRBJ2-4	TGTGCCATCAGTGACCCGGGTATAGCCAAAAACATTCAGTACTTC	CAISDPGIAKNIQYF
NA	NA	TRBV21-1	TRBJ2-7	TGTGCCAGCAGCCAAGTGTGTAGCGGGAGGGCCACTCAACAAATTTTTTACGAGCAGTACTTC	CASSQVCSGRATQQIFYEQYF
TRBD1	NA	TRBV7-9	TRBJ1-6	TGTGCCAGCAGTCGACAGGGGGCGCCTAATTCACCCCTCCACTTT	CASSRQGAPNSPLHF
TRBD1	NA	TRBV11-2	TRBJ2-5	TGTGCCAGCAGCTCCCAGGGGGTGACTCCCCAGTACTTC	CASSSQGVTPQYF
TRBD1	NA	TRBV11-3	TRBJ2-2	TGTGCCAGCAGCTCTACAGGGGTACGCGACGGGGAGCTGTTTTTT	CASSSTGVRDGELFF
TRBD2	NA	TRBV19	TRBJ2-7	TGTGCCAGTAGTGTATCAGCGGGATACGAGCAGTACTTC	CASSVSAGYEQYF
TRBD1	NA	TRBV9	TRBJ1-4	TGTGCCAGCAGCCCGACGGGACAGGGGAGTGGAAAACTGTTTTTT	CASSPTGQGSGKLFF
NA	NA	TRBV19	TRBJ1-5	TGTGCCAGTAGTATGGACAGATCCTATAGCAATCAGCCCCAGCATTTT	CASSMDRSYSNQPQHF
NA	NA	TRBV6-5	TRBJ1-1	TGTGCCAGCAGGGGCCCCGCCGCTGAAGCTTTCTTT	CASRGPAAEAFF
TRBD1	NA	TRBV7-9	TRBJ2-7	TGTGCCAGCAGCTTACCCTCCGGGACAGGGATATTGCGGGGCTACGAGCAGTACTTC	CASSLPSGTGILRGYEQYF
TRBD1	NA	TRBV25-1	TRBJ1-6	TGTGCCAGCAGTGAACCCCGACAGGGGGGGGCTGATCCCCTCCACTTT	CASSEPRQGGADPLHF
NA	NA	TRBV12-5	TRBJ2-5	TGTGCTAGTGGTTTGATGGGACTTAGGCTGGAGACCCAGTACTTC	CASGLMGLRLETQYF
NA	NA	TRBV5-1	TRBJ2-5	TGCGCCAGCAGCTCTTCGTTGCCAGGGACCCAGTACTTC	CASSSSLPGTQYF
TRBD1	NA	TRBV7-6	TRBJ1-1	TGTGCCAGCAGCCCCAGGGGGCGGAGTACTGAAGCTTTCTTT	CASSPRGRSTEAFF
NA	NA	TRBV5-4	TRBJ2-5	TGTGCCAGCAGCTTTGGGCCGATCCAAGAGACCCAGTACTTC	CASSFGPIQETQYF
TRBD1	NA	TRBV18	TRBJ2-2	TGTGCCAGCTCACCCCCGGCAGGGGGATCGAACACCGGGGAGCTGTTTTTT	CASSPPAGGSNTGELFF
TRBD1	NA	TRBV27	TRBJ2-7	TGTGCCAGCCGACAGGGGGCCAACGAGCAGTACTTC	CASRQGANEQYF
TRBD2	NA	TRBV23-1	TRBJ2-1	TGCGCCAGCAGTCAACTTCCGGGACTAGCAGTCAATGAGCAGTTCTTC	CASSQLPGLAVNEQFF
NA	few	TRBV5-6	TRBJ1-1	TGTGCCAGCAGCCCCCCGGGGTGGGCGAACACTGAAGCTTTCTTT	CASSPPGWANTEAFF
TRBD2	NA	TRBV6-1	TRBJ2-5	TGTGCCAGCAGTCCCCTAGCGGGAGAGGTGGAGACCCAGTACTTC	CASSPLAGEVETQYF
TRBD1	NA	TRBV7-3	TRBJ1-6	TGTGCCAGCAGCCCGGGACAGGGGGCATCACCCCTCCACTTT	CASSPGQGASPLHF
TRBD1	NA	TRBV2	TRBJ1-6	TGTGCCAGCCTAAGGGGGGGGACAGGGGGAAATTCACCCCTCCACTTT	CASLRGGTGGNSPLHF
NA	NA	TRBV13	TRBJ1-2	TGTGCCAGCAGCTTAGCGGGCAGGGTCGATGGCTACACCTTC	CASSLAGRVDGYTF
NA	NA	TRBV15	TRBJ2-7	TGTGCCACCAGCAGGGACTACATCTACGAGCAGTACTTC	CATSRDYIYEQYF
TRBD1	once	TRBV27	TRBJ2-1	TGTGCCAGCAGTTTAACGACAGGGCAGAACAATGAGCAGTTCTTC	CASSLTTGQNNEQFF
TRBD2	few	TRBV7-6	TRBJ2-1	TGTGCCAGCAGCTTAGGTCCAGCGGGGTTTTCCTCCTACAATGAGCAGTTCTTC	CASSLGPAGFSSYNEQFF
NA	NA	TRBV7-9	TRBJ2-2	TGTGCCAGCAGCTTACCTAACACCGGGGAGCTGTTTTTT	CASSLPNTGELFF
TRBD1	NA	TRBV29-1	TRBJ2-5	TGCAGCGGACAGACAGGGTATGAGACCCAGTACTTC	CSGQTGYETQYF
TRBD2	NA	TRBV7-2	TRBJ2-5	TGTGCCAGCAGCCAGGGGTTTTGGTCTAGCGGGGATCGGGAGACCCAGTACTTC	CASSQGFWSSGDRETQYF
TRBD1	NA	TRBV5-4	TRBJ1-1	TGTGCCAGCAGCTTCGACGCTACAGGGGTCGCTGAAGCTTTCTTT	CASSFDATGVAEAFF
TRBD2	NA	TRBV7-8	TRBJ2-7	TGTGCCAGCAGCCCCTGGACTAGCGGGGGATACGAGCAGTACTTC	CASSPWTSGGYEQYF
NA	NA	TRBV28	TRBJ2-5	TGTGCCAGCAGTGAAGACAGGCAGCAAGAGACCCAGTACTTC	CASSEDRQQETQYF
TRBD1	NA	TRBV6-1	TRBJ2-7	TGTGCCAGCAGTGAAGCGCGGGGACAGGGGCACGAGCAGTACTTC	CASSEARGQGHEQYF
NA	NA	TRBV9	TRBJ1-3	TGTGCCAGCAGCGACCAGACAGTCTCTGGAAACACCATATATTTT	CASSDQTVSGNTIYF
TRBD1	few	TRBV19	TRBJ1-2	TGTGCCAGTAGTTTGGGACAGGGGAGGGATGGCTACACCTTC	CASSLGQGRDGYTF
NA	NA	TRBV11-3	TRBJ2-1	TGTGCCAGCAGCTTATTTAGCGATGAGCAGTTCTTC	CASSLFSDEQFF
NA	NA	TRBV10-3	TRBJ2-7	TGTGCCATCAGGGGGGGGCCTCAGGGCAGCTCCTACGAGCAGTACTTC	CAIRGGPQGSSYEQYF
NA	NA	TRBV21-1	TRBJ1-1	TGTGCCAGCATCAGGAGGGGGGGAAGGAACACTGAAGCTTTCTTT	CASIRRGGRNTEAFF
NA	NA	TRBV27	TRBJ2-1	TGTGCCAGCAGACCTACCGGGACTCATTTTAGGTTTCGCAATGAGCAGTTCTTC	CASRPTGTHFRFRNEQFF
TRBD1	NA	TRBV10-3	TRBJ1-2	TGTGCCATCAGTTTCTCGGACAGGGTCACTAACTATGGCTACACCTTC	CAISFSDRVTNYGYTF
NA	NA	TRBV19	TRBJ2-6	TGTGCCAGTAGTATAGCTGGCGGTATTTACTCTGGGGCCAACGTCCTGACTTTC	CASSIAGGIYSGANVLTF
TRBD1	few	TRBV5-5	TRBJ1-1	TGTGCCAGCAGCTTGGCCATGGACAGGATTAACACTGAAGCTTTCTTT	CASSLAMDRINTEAFF
NA	NA	TRBV11-3	TRBJ2-5	TGTGCCAGCAGCTTACTACCAGAGACCCAGTACTTC	CASSLLPETQYF
TRBD1	NA	TRBV5-1	TRBJ2-6	TGCGCCAGCAGCTTGGGTTCGGCAGGGGGAACCTCTGGGGCCAACGTCCTGACTTTC	CASSLGSAGGTSGANVLTF
NA	NA	TRBV25-1	TRBJ2-7	TGTGCCAGCAGTGAATATTCAGGGAGGCCCTACGAGCAGTACTTC	CASSEYSGRPYEQYF